This T cell receptor (beta chain) was found in a study of T cell responses to AZD1222 COVID-19 vaccine. About the study: Second-dose schedules of about 4 or about 12 weeks were combined. Study-level findings and limits: CD4 TCRs covered the whole spike, strongest at regions 160-218 and 743-854. Donor demographics were predominantly white British with a female majority; clonal diversity may be underestimated. After two AZD1222 doses, spike-specific TCR breadth and depth rose versus day 0.

Generated by immunoSEQ multiplex PCR, the TCRdb table keeps only in-frame clones and is missing some. The table includes about 97,000 clones, about 88% detected once. This clone was seen a handful of times. Its antigen is not identified. The germline gives CDR1 MDHEN, CDR2 SYDVKM. Between the trimmed V and J ends, which lost 3 bases and 7 bases, there was a span of 6 bases. The CDR3 is 12 amino acids. The source is an adult in good health. The chain joins TRBV28 to TRBJ2-2, with D perhaps TRBD2 (5 bases). Sequencing was performed on peripheral blood, taken on day 0 of AZD1222 vaccination. The CDR3 loop is CASSFAGGELFF. The CDR3 bases are TGTGCCAGCAGTTTCGCGGGCGGGGAGCTGTTTTTT.